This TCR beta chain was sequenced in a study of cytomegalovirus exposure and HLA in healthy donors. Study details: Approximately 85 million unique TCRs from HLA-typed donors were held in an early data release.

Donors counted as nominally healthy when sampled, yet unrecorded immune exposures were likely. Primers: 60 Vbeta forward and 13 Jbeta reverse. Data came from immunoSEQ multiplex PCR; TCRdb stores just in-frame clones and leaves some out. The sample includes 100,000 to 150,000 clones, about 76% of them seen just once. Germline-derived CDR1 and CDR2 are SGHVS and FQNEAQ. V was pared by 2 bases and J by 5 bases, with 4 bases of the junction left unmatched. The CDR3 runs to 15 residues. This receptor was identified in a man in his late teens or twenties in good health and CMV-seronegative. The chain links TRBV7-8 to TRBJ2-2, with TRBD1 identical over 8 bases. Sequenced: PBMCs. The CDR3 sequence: CASSLQGADTGELFF. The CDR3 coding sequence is TGTGCCAGCAGCTTACAGGGGGCGGATACCGGGGAGCTGTTTTTT.